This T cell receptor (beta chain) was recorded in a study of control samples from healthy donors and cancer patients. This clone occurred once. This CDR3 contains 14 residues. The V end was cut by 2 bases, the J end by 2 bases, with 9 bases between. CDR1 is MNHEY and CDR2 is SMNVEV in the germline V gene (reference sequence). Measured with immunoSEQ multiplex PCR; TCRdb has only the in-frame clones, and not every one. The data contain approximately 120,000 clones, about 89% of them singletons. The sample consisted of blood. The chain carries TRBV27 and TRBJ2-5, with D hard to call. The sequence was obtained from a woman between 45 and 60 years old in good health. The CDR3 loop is CASSLDPRQETQYF. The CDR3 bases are TGTGCCAGCAGTTTAGACCCCAGACAAGAGACCCAGTACTTC.